Below are 28 T cell receptor beta chains sequenced from a single sample in a study of blood T cell repertoires in COVID-19. TCRdb keeps only in-frame clones here, not all; method: immunoSEQ multiplex PCR. The repertoire includes fewer than 300,000 clones, around 90% of them detected once, and more than 0.95% sits in the top ten. Sequencing used PBMCs or T cells enriched from blood (not recorded which). The receptors were gathered from a woman under 40 who had recovered from COVID-19.

In its sample, this clone was seen once. J is TRBJ2-7 and V is TRBV27, with D hard to call. This CDR3 spans 13 amino acids. Trimming shortened V by 3 bases and J by 1 base, and 7 bases separated the two germline ends. Germline V gives CDR1 MNHEY, CDR2 SMNVEV (reference sequence). As DNA, the CDR3 is TGTGCCAGCAGTTTCGAGCGTTCCTACGAGCAGTACTTC. Translated: CASSFERSYEQYF.

The genes are TRBV7-9 and TRBJ2-1, with D possibly being TRBD2 (5 bases). The V and J ends lost 6 bases and 2 bases respectively, with 14 bases between them. The CDR3 is made up of 15 amino acids. Germline V gene data show CDR1 as SEHNR and CDR2 as FQNEAQ (reference sequence). The CDR3 region has the DNA TGTGCCAGCAGTTCTCTGGGGAGCGCCTACAATGAGCAGTTCTTC. Protein product: CASSSLGSAYNEQFF.

This chain connects TRBV5-6 to TRBJ1-4; D is unresolved. V gave up 3 bases and J gave up 4 bases, with 13 bases separating them. CDR1 and CDR2 (germline): SGHDT, YYEEEE. This CDR3 has 15 residues. The CDR3 loop is CASSSRQRSNEKLFF. The CDR3 DNA reads TGTGCCAGCAGCTCGAGGCAGAGAAGTAATGAAAAACTGTTTTTT.

CDR3 region: CAIGTGYTDTQYF. The CDR3 bases are TGTGCCATTGGGACAGGGTACACAGATACGCAGTATTTT. This sequence joins TRBV28 and TRBJ2-3; 9 nucleotides agree with TRBD1. CDR3 length: 13 residues. Germline V gene sequence: CDR1 MDHEN, CDR2 SYDVKM. V dropped 10 bases and J dropped 2; count of bases not matched to a gene: 4.

V and J are TRBV4-3 and TRBJ2-1; D is possibly TRBD1 (6 bases). The V gene's germline CDR1 is LGHNA and CDR2 YSLEER. Trimming pared 0 bases from V and 7 bases from J, leaving 13 bases between. The CDR3 is made up of 15 amino acids. The CDR3 DNA sequence: TGCGCCAGCAGCCAAGAAATAGTGCAGGGGAATGAGCAGTTCTTC. Translated: CASSQEIVQGNEQFF.

Details on this clone: The junction does not match germline at one end; this may be a read error. The V call is TRBV7-7, the J call TRBJ2-1; TRBD2 aligns across 10 bases. Germline lookup yields CDR1 SSHAT and CDR2 FNYEAQ (reference sequence). The CDR3 contains 14 residues. In DNA, the CDR3 is TGTGCTAGCAGCCCTAGGACTAGCGGCAATGAGCAGTTCTTC. Protein sequence: CASSPRTSGNEQFF.

The chain is built from TRBV27 and TRBJ2-3; 10 bases align to TRBD2. Germline V gene data show CDR1 as MNHEY and CDR2 as SMNVEV (reference sequence). With 0 bases clipped from V and 2 bases from J, the junction kept 8 bases outside the gene matches. The CDR3 runs 18 residues. The CDR3, as DNA: TGTGCCAGCAGTTTATCCTCCTGGACTAGCGGACTCACAGATACGCAGTATTTT. Translation gives CASSLSSWTSGLTDTQYF.

The rearrangement uses TRBV3-1 (or the pseudogene TRBV3-2) and TRBJ2-1, with TRBD1 matching 9 bases. J gave up 6 bases and V 6 bases, and 12 bases lay outside the gene matches. Germline CDR1 reads LGHDT; CDR2 reads YNNKEL (reference sequence). The CDR3 runs 16 residues. CDR3 amino acids: CASREAEGQGGNEQFF. CDR3 nucleotide sequence: TGTGCCAGCAGGGAGGCTGAGGGACAGGGAGGCAATGAGCAGTTCTTC.

The V and J genes are TRBV9 and TRBJ1-5; D call uncertain. There are 13 residues in the CDR3. Germline V gene lookup returns CDR1 SGDLS and CDR2 YYNGEE. The V end lost 0 bases, the J end lost 6 bases, and 7 bases lay between the germline ends. CDR3 in amino acids: CASSVGRGQPQHF. CDR3 DNA: TGTGCCAGCAGCGTAGGGCGGGGTCAGCCCCAGCATTTT.

The J gene is TRBJ1-2, the V gene TRBV10-3; 9 bases align to TRBD1. This CDR3 has 15 amino acids. The germline gives CDR1 ENHRY, CDR2 SYGVKD. V shed 5 bases, J shed 4 bases, and the junction held 8 bases outside the gene matches. The CDR3 DNA sequence: TGTGCCATCAGTAACCACCAGACAGGGGGCTATGGCTACACCTTC. Its protein is CAISNHQTGGYGYTF.

The CDR3 region has the DNA TGTGCCAGTAGTAGAGGACAGGTCGGGCGTGGCTACACCTTC. Protein: CASSRGQVGRGYTF. The rearrangement uses TRBV19 and TRBJ1-2; TRBD1 agrees at 7 bases. Germline V CDR1 and CDR2: LNHDA, SQIVND (reference sequence). This CDR3 is built from 14 residues. J gave up 7 bases and V 4 bases, and 9 bases lay outside the gene matches.

The chain uses TRBV18 and TRBJ2-7; D is ambiguous. V dropped 1 base and J dropped 3 bases, with 10 bases sitting between them. This CDR3 has 14 residues. CDR1 KGHSH and CDR2 LQKENI come from the germline V gene. CDR3 in DNA: TGTGCCAGCTCACCACTTTCAGACTTCTACGAGCAGTACTTC. Encoded protein: CASSPLSDFYEQYF.

Here the CDR3 reads CASSGQGANTGELFF. The CDR3 DNA reads TGTGCCAGCAGCGGTCAGGGGGCGAACACCGGGGAGCTGTTTTTT. The chain carries TRBV6-5 and TRBJ2-2; TRBD1 aligns across 7 bases. The germline V gene encodes CDR1 MNHEY and CDR2 SVGAGI. The CDR3 spans 15 residues. With 6 bases clipped from V and 0 bases from J, the junction kept 4 bases outside the gene matches.

CDR3 nucleotides: TGTGCCAGCAGTACCCCCAGCGGGAGAAAGTACGAGCAGTACTTC. Residues: CASSTPSGRKYEQYF. The rearrangement uses TRBV28 and TRBJ2-7, with 8 bases fitting TRBD2. The CDR3 spans 15 residues. Trimming cost V 5 bases and J 4 bases; bases outside gene matches: 10. The germline gives CDR1 MDHEN, CDR2 SYDVKM.

The genes are TRBV19 and TRBJ1-6; 8 bases map to TRBD1. Germline CDR1 LNHDA, CDR2 SQIVND (reference sequence). The V segment lost 8 bases and the J segment 10 bases; nucleotides outside the gene matches: 4. CDR3 length: 12 amino acids. The CDR3 here is CASGQGESPLHF. CDR3 coding DNA: TGTGCCAGTGGACAGGGAGAATCACCCCTCCACTTT.

This chain connects TRBV25-1 to TRBJ2-5; maybe TRBD2 (5 bases). Per the germline V gene, CDR1 is MGHDK and CDR2 is SYGVNS. The CDR3 has 11 residues. Trimming removed 9 bases from V and 5 bases from J, with 10 bases in between. The CDR3, as DNA: TGTGCCAGTGGGCCGGGGGAGACCCAGTACTTC. It codes for CASGPGETQYF.

This sequence joins TRBV7-2 and TRBJ1-6; 8 bases fit TRBD1. Looked up from germline, CDR1 is SGHTA and CDR2 is FQGNSA. The CDR3 contains 15 residues. Losses at the gene ends were 4 bases for V and 6 bases for J; bases not matched to a gene: 5. DNA for the CDR3: TGTGCCAGCAGCTCCCGGGACAGGCCTAATTCACCCCTCCACTTT. This sequence encodes CASSSRDRPNSPLHF.

The chain links TRBV6-2 or TRBV6-3 to TRBJ2-3, with 10 positions matching TRBD2. The CDR3 has 16 amino acids. Germline assignment: CDR1 MNHEY and CDR2 SVGEGT. V shed 0 bases and J 7 bases; nucleotides not matched to a gene: 7. As DNA, the CDR3 is TGTGCCAGCAGTTACTCGAAAGCGGGAGGGGCGAATACGCAGTATTTT. It is translated as CASSYSKAGGANTQYF.

CDR3 loop: CAGAGHPGELFF. DNA for the CDR3: TGCGCCGGGGCCGGACACCCCGGGGAGCTGTTTTTT. The chain carries TRBV10-1 and TRBJ2-2; a weak D match, TRBD1 (5 bases). Germline V gives CDR1 WNHNN, CDR2 SYGVQD (reference sequence). The germline V and J ends were trimmed by 11 bases and 6 bases, with 13 bases remaining between them. This CDR3 region has 12 residues.

The V and J genes are TRBV28 and TRBJ1-5, with 7 positions matching TRBD1. This CDR3 is built from 15 residues. Trimming cost V 7 bases and J 2 bases; bases outside gene matches: 8. Germline V CDR1 and CDR2: MDHEN, SYDVKM. CDR3 sequence reads: CASITEGAGNQPQHF. DNA for the CDR3: TGTGCCAGCATTACTGAGGGGGCTGGCAATCAGCCCCAGCATTTT. The variable domain in full, completed from reference TRBV28 and TRBJ1-5, reads DVKVTQSSRYLVKRTGEKVFLECVQDMDHENMFWYRQDPGLGLRLIYFSYDVKMKEKGDIPEGYSVSREKKERFSLILESASTNQTSMYLCASITEGAGNQPQHFGDGTRLSIL.

J is TRBJ1-5 and V is TRBV27; D might be TRBD1 (5 bases). This CDR3 has 15 amino acids. CDR1 and CDR2 (germline): MNHEY, SMNVEV (reference sequence). Trimming pared 5 bases from V and 4 bases from J, leaving 15 bases between. The CDR3 bases are TGTGCCAGCAGTCCCGGGGGGGGAAGGAATCAGCCCCAGCATTTT. This sequence encodes CASSPGGGRNQPQHF.

This sequence joins TRBV28 and TRBJ2-1; 7 positions match TRBD1. CDR1 is MDHEN, CDR2 SYDVKM, per germline. Germline trimming cut 6 bases from V and 6 bases from J; bases unmatched to any gene: 11. The CDR3 is 15 amino acids. CDR3 amino acids: CASRPADRAPNEQFF. The CDR3 region has the DNA TGTGCCAGCAGACCCGCTGACAGGGCCCCCAATGAGCAGTTCTTC.

The chain is built from TRBV7-9 and TRBJ2-7, with TRBD2 matching 10 bases. The junction had 9 bases not matched to a gene; V was cut back by 1 base and J by 3 bases. Germline V gene data show CDR1 as SEHNR and CDR2 as FQNEAQ (reference sequence). This CDR3 region has 17 residues. This chain's CDR3 is CASSLGLAGSKIYEQYF. In nucleotides, the CDR3 is TGTGCCAGCAGCTTAGGACTAGCGGGCAGCAAGATCTACGAGCAGTACTTC.

The rearrangement links TRBV11-2 to TRBJ2-1; 8 nucleotides align to TRBD1. The CDR3 spans 15 residues. J lost 2 bases, V lost 6 bases, and 6 bases had no gene match. Germline CDR1 SGHAT, CDR2 FQNNGV. CDR3 nucleotide sequence: TGTGCCAGCAGGCCGGGACAGGCTGCCTACAATGAGCAGTTCTTC. The encoded protein is CASRPGQAAYNEQFF.

V is TRBV2 and J is TRBJ1-2; perhaps TRBD1 as D (6 bases). Trimming shortened V by 8 bases and J by 6 bases, and 13 bases separated the two germline ends. Germline V gene data show CDR1 as SNHLY and CDR2 as FYNNEI. The CDR3 runs to 12 residues. CDR3 region: CASLTGNHGYTF. CDR3 DNA sequence: TGTGCCAGCCTAACAGGGAACCATGGCTACACCTTC.

The chain employs TRBV3-1 (or the pseudogene TRBV3-2) and TRBJ1-6; D possibly corresponds to TRBD1 (5 bases). The V gene lost 0 bases and the J gene lost 10 bases, with 22 bases spanning the gap. Germline V gene sequence: CDR1 LGHDT, CDR2 YNNKEL (reference sequence). This CDR3 comprises 18 residues. CDR3 residues: CASSQDPLGRARGSPLHF. The CDR3 nucleotides read TGTGCCAGCAGCCAAGATCCCCTCGGACGGGCTAGGGGATCACCCCTCCACTTT.

The chain employs TRBV5-1 and TRBJ1-6, with 9 bases lining up with TRBD1. CDR1 is SGHRS, CDR2 YFSETQ, per germline. The CDR3 extends over 15 amino acids. V shed 0 bases, J shed 9 bases, and the junction held 4 bases outside the gene matches. CDR3 in DNA: TGCGCCAGCAGCTTGGACGGACAGGGGTTTTCACCCCTCCACTTT. It codes for CASSLDGQGFSPLHF.

The gene calls are TRBV18 and TRBJ1-1, with TRBD1 matching over 8 bases. With V trimmed by 2 bases and J by 1 base, 0 bases remained unmatched. The CDR3 has 14 residues. The germline gives CDR1 KGHSH, CDR2 LQKENI. The CDR3 DNA reads as TGTGCCAGCTCACCAGACAGGGGGAACACTGAAGCTTTCTTT. It yields the protein CASSPDRGNTEAFF.